This T cell receptor beta chain is from a study of blood T cell repertoires in COVID-19. Method: immunoSEQ multiplex PCR; TCRdb's copy keeps in-frame clones and lacks some. The sample lists roughly 41,000 clones, approximately 82% seen once, with around 40% in the top ten. Per germline, CDR1 WNHNN and CDR2 SYGVQD (reference sequence). The CDR3 covers 13 residues. With 6 bases removed from V and 3 bases from J, the gap between germline ends came to 11 bases. Relative to its sample, this clone is hyperexpanded. This TCR derives from a woman of 80 years or more with acute or convalescent COVID-19. The chain joins TRBV10-1 to TRBJ1-1; perhaps TRBD1 as D (6 bases). Sequenced material: peripheral blood. CDR3: CASRRGADTEAFF. The CDR3 DNA reads TGCGCCAGCAGGCGGGGGGCGGACACTGAAGCTTTCTTT.